This T cell receptor (beta chain) derives from a study of identical twins. MiXCR was run by TCRdb on the 5' RACE reads, yielding one entry per CDR3 protein. The sample includes some 500,000 distinct CDR3 sequences, 9.5% to 10% of them seen just once. Every one of the donors was a healthy Caucasian. In germline, CDR1 is DFQATT, CDR2 SNEGSKA (reference sequence). The trim removed 0 bases at V and 7 bases at J, leaving 10 bases unmatched. The CDR3 runs 16 residues. The data were also submitted as part of a second study, on yellow fever vaccine responses in identical twins. That paper states: Reportedly, twins showed a vaccine T cell response that looked partly convergent and partly personalized.

V usage is TRBV20-1 and J usage is TRBJ2-1, with TRBD2 identical over 9 bases. The sequenced sample was PBMCs. This TCR was recovered from a woman between 18 and 30 years old in good health. CDR3 nucleotide sequence: TGCAGTGCTAGAGATCGGGCGGGACTAGCTTCTAATGAGCAGTTCTTC. Translation gives CSARDRAGLASNEQFF.